Listed below are T cell receptor beta chains from one sample, sequenced in a study of beta chain features in type 1 diabetes. The method was immunoSEQ multiplex PCR; TCRdb's version includes in-frame clones alone and lacks a portion of them. The table records about 320,000 clones, 11% to 15% of them present only once. Sequenced sample: central memory CD4+ T cells from blood. The receptors originated from a man younger than 45 in good health. Each CDR3 is given without its conserved first and last residue. Each record gives: D gene, V gene, J gene, CDR3 protein. The D gene is left open where the match is weak.

D: NA
V: TRBV7-9
J: TRBJ1-5
CDR3: ASSFGESNQPQH

D: NA
V: TRBV5-6
J: TRBJ1-2
CDR3: ASSLGHAKISGYT

D: TRBD2
V: TRBV9
J: TRBJ2-3
CDR3: ASDTSGERTDTQY

D: NA
V: TRBV5-4
J: TRBJ1-1
CDR3: ASSLVGQNTEAF

D: TRBD2
V: TRBV7-2
J: TRBJ2-3
CDR3: ASSLSGSVTDTQY

D: NA
V: TRBV6-5
J: TRBJ2-1
CDR3: ASSPGQGKFNEQF

D: NA
V: TRBV7-2
J: TRBJ1-2
CDR3: ASTKAGTSSGGYT

D: NA
V: TRBV11-3
J: TRBJ2-1
CDR3: ASSLFTGTGRAYNEQF

D: TRBD1
V: TRBV25-1
J: TRBJ2-1
CDR3: ASSVMPGGTEQF

D: NA
V: TRBV2
J: TRBJ2-2
CDR3: ASTQQGGSTGELF

D: NA
V: TRBV19
J: TRBJ2-4
CDR3: ASSIQDIQY

D: NA
V: TRBV7-2
J: TRBJ2-1
CDR3: ASSTPGLRSINEQF

D: NA
V: TRBV2
J: TRBJ2-7
CDR3: ASIVERYEQY

D: NA
V: TRBV7-2
J: TRBJ1-2
CDR3: ASSLGLTGGYT

D: NA
V: TRBV14
J: TRBJ1-6
CDR3: ASRQQGANSPLH

D: NA
V: TRBV27
J: TRBJ2-7
CDR3: ASSHLLGAGYEQY

D: NA
V: TRBV9
J: TRBJ1-2
CDR3: ASDRSGDGYT

D: TRBD1
V: TRBV4-1
J: TRBJ1-6
CDR3: ASSQDSPRGNSPLH

D: TRBD2
V: TRBV4-2
J: TRBJ2-1
CDR3: ASSQPSASGNPPEQF

D: TRBD1
V: TRBV10-2
J: TRBJ1-1
CDR3: ASRDSGGNTEAF

D: NA
V: TRBV10-3
J: TRBJ2-7
CDR3: AIWDVGEQY

D: TRBD2
V: TRBV7-2
J: TRBJ2-3
CDR3: ASSLQGLDLRTQY

D: TRBD2
V: TRBV4-2
J: TRBJ2-3
CDR3: ASSQEGTSGSGNTQY

D: NA
V: TRBV5-4
J: TRBJ1-1
CDR3: ASSLWGRTRGMNTEAF

D: TRBD1
V: TRBV19
J: TRBJ1-2
CDR3: ASRTGSGYT

D: NA
V: TRBV27
J: TRBJ1-5
CDR3: ASSLSGRGGIPQH

D: NA
V: TRBV4-1
J: TRBJ1-1
CDR3: ASSQDPRNTEAF

D: TRBD1
V: TRBV10-3
J: TRBJ1-1
CDR3: AIGRTGDTEAF

D: NA
V: TRBV7-3
J: TRBJ2-2
CDR3: ASSFRRTGELF

D: NA
V: TRBV6-5
J: TRBJ1-1
CDR3: ASRGNTEAF

D: NA
V: TRBV2
J: TRBJ1-6
CDR3: ASWPGSFDSPLH

D: NA
V: TRBV5-4
J: TRBJ2-5
CDR3: ASSLITPGATQY

D: NA
V: TRBV28
J: TRBJ2-1
CDR3: ASSLAGRANEQF

D: NA
V: TRBV25-1
J: TRBJ2-5
CDR3: ASSPTPGPEATQY

D: NA
V: TRBV29-1
J: TRBJ2-1
CDR3: SVVLSNEQF

D: NA
V: TRBV4-1
J: TRBJ2-7
CDR3: ASSQVRDFYEQY

D: NA
V: TRBV5-4
J: TRBJ2-7
CDR3: ASSLTMGREQY

D: TRBD2
V: TRBV18
J: TRBJ2-3
CDR3: ASSPNGRRADTQY

D: NA
V: TRBV7-9
J: TRBJ2-1
CDR3: ASSSSTPSSEQF

D: NA
V: TRBV7-3
J: TRBJ2-3
CDR3: ASSRGVAPDTQY

D: TRBD2
V: TRBV5-4
J: TRBJ2-7
CDR3: ASSSRDYSFSEQY

D: NA
V: TRBV7-3
J: TRBJ2-3
CDR3: ASSSPGLAPRTDTQY

D: TRBD1
V: TRBV5-6
J: TRBJ1-1
CDR3: ASSRPTGDTEAF

D: TRBD1
V: TRBV5-1
J: TRBJ1-5
CDR3: ASSPGQGTQPQH

D: NA
V: TRBV7-9
J: TRBJ1-5
CDR3: ASSGSGGNQPQH

D: TRBD2
V: TRBV6-5
J: TRBJ2-3
CDR3: AISPGGAATDTQY

D: TRBD1
V: TRBV5-1
J: TRBJ2-5
CDR3: ASSPRTGERETQY

D: NA
V: TRBV6-1
J: TRBJ1-4
CDR3: ASSRTRNEKLF

D: TRBD2
V: TRBV11-1
J: TRBJ2-3
CDR3: ASSFSGGTDTQY

D: NA
V: TRBV5-1
J: TRBJ2-1
CDR3: ASSLATSSAPNEQF

D: TRBD2
V: TRBV5-1
J: TRBJ2-3
CDR3: ASSVSGRLDTQY